This T cell receptor beta chain is drawn from a study of blood T cell repertoires in COVID-19. Here immunoSEQ multiplex PCR was the method, and the copy in TCRdb shows in-frame clones only, minus some. The data contain some 240,000 clones, about 90% of them singletons. The length of the CDR3 is 20 residues. The V gene is TRBV21-1, the J gene TRBJ1-6; TRBD1 was called by the table and not checked on the DNA. TRBV21-1 is a documented pseudogene. The sequencing input was peripheral blood. The clonotype comes from an older woman with COVID-19, enrolled during active disease. The CDR3 spells CASSKQSELGTGGCNSPLHF. Written as DNA, the CDR3 is TGTGCCAGCAGCAAACAGTCGGAACTAGGGACAGGGGGATGTAATTCACCCCTCCACTTT.